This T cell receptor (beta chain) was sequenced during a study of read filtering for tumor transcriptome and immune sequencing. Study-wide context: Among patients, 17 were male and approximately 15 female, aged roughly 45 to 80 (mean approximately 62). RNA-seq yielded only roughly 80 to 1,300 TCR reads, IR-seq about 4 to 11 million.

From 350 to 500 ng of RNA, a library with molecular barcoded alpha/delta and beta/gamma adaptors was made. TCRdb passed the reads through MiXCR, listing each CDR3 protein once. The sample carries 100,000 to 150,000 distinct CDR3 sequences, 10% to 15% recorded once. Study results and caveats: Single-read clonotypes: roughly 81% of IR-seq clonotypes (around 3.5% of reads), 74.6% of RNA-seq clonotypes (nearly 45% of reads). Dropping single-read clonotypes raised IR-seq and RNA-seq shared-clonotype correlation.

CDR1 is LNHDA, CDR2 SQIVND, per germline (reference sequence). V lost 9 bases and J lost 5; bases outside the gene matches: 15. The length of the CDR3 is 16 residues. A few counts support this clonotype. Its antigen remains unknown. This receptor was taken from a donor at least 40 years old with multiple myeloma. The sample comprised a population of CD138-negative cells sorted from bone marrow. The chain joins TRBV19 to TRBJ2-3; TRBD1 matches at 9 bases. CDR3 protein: CASHTGWTGAGDTQYF. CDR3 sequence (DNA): TGTGCCAGCCATACGGGTTGGACAGGGGCGGGAGATACGCAGTATTTT.